This is a list of T cell receptor beta chains from one sample in a study of T cells in Graves' hyperthyroidism and ophthalmopathy. TCRdb re-derived calls from the multiplex PCR reads in MiXCR, one entry per CDR3 protein. The repertoire consists of fewer than 700,000 distinct CDR3 sequences, with roughly a sixth occurring once and the leading ten covering approximately 15%. Sequencing used blood. These receptors were obtained from a woman under 30 with Graves' ophthalmopathy. The conserved cysteine and the conserved F or W are not part of the CDR3 here. A D gene is named only where the DNA matches it firmly. Clone sizes are given selectively: once, few, many, or a class where the clone is expanded.

TRBJ2-6 | TRBV5-1 | TRBD2 | 17 | . | ASSLVASSGRSGANVLT
TRBJ1-1 | TRBV28 | TRBD1 | 11 | many | ASFWTGGPLTF
TRBJ2-5 | TRBV11-2 | . | 10 | many | ASSLVLETQY
TRBJ1-1 | TRBV7-2 | . | 11 | many | ASTPTGGTEAF
TRBJ2-1 | TRBV27 | . | 14 | many | ASSLGGPFSYNEQF
TRBJ1-3 | TRBV7-9 | . | 12 | few | ASSPPGRGNTIY
TRBJ2-1 | TRBV28 | . | 14 | many | ASSLWRFSSYNEQF
TRBJ2-1 | TRBV7-2 | . | 11 | many | ASSSLGFNEQF
TRBJ2-7 | TRBV10-1 | TRBD2 | 14 | few | ASSESLAGEAYEQY
TRBJ1-5 | TRBV20-1 | TRBD1 | 15 | many | SASSFEGQASNQPQH
TRBJ2-6 | TRBV28 | TRBD2 | 15 | . | ASSPGLAGTGANVLT
TRBJ1-5 | TRBV10-3 | TRBD1 | 12 | . | AIAQGYDNQPQH
TRBJ2-3 | TRBV5-1 | TRBD2 | 13 | . | ASSPGGGAADTQY
TRBJ2-2 | TRBV2 | TRBD2 | 14 | . | ASRGTSGGNTGELF
TRBJ2-1 | TRBV5-1 | TRBD2 | 13 | many | ASSLNSGGGNEQF
TRBJ1-1 | TRBV6-1 | TRBD1 | 11 | many | ASSRTGGGEAF
TRBJ2-1 | TRBV7-9 | . | 14 | few | ASTPGAGSSYNEQF
TRBJ1-5 | TRBV6-1 | . | 12 | many | ASKGDNGNQPQH
TRBJ2-3 | TRBV7-3 | TRBD1 | 15 | many | ASSSVPRTGDTDTQY
TRBJ2-3 | TRBV6-2/TRBV6-3 | . | 15 | . | ASSRFGGGSGTDTQY
TRBJ2-7 | TRBV20-1 | . | 12 | few | SATLSGSTYEQY
TRBJ1-1 | TRBV15 | . | 10 | many | ATGRRYTEAF
TRBJ1-1 | TRBV28 | . | 11 | many | ASSLSGGTEAF
TRBJ2-1 | TRBV30 | . | 11 | many | AWSPDSNNEQF
TRBJ2-7 | TRBV20-1 | . | 11 | many | SARVGMIHEQY
TRBJ1-6 | TRBV28 | . | 10 | few | ASSFSTSPLH
TRBJ1-1 | TRBV12-5 | . | 15 | many | ASGLPWTAPENTEAF
TRBJ2-5 | TRBV7-3 | . | 13 | many | ASSLIGGLKETQY
TRBJ2-4 | TRBV7-8 | TRBD1 | 14 | many | ASSPTPGQGLNIQY
TRBJ2-2 | TRBV9 | TRBD2 | 16 | few | ASSVVDSGSFRSGELF
TRBJ1-1 | TRBV20-1 | . | 10 | . | SASGVNTEAF
TRBJ1-6 | TRBV6-1 | . | 13 | . | ASSTSRGNNSPLH